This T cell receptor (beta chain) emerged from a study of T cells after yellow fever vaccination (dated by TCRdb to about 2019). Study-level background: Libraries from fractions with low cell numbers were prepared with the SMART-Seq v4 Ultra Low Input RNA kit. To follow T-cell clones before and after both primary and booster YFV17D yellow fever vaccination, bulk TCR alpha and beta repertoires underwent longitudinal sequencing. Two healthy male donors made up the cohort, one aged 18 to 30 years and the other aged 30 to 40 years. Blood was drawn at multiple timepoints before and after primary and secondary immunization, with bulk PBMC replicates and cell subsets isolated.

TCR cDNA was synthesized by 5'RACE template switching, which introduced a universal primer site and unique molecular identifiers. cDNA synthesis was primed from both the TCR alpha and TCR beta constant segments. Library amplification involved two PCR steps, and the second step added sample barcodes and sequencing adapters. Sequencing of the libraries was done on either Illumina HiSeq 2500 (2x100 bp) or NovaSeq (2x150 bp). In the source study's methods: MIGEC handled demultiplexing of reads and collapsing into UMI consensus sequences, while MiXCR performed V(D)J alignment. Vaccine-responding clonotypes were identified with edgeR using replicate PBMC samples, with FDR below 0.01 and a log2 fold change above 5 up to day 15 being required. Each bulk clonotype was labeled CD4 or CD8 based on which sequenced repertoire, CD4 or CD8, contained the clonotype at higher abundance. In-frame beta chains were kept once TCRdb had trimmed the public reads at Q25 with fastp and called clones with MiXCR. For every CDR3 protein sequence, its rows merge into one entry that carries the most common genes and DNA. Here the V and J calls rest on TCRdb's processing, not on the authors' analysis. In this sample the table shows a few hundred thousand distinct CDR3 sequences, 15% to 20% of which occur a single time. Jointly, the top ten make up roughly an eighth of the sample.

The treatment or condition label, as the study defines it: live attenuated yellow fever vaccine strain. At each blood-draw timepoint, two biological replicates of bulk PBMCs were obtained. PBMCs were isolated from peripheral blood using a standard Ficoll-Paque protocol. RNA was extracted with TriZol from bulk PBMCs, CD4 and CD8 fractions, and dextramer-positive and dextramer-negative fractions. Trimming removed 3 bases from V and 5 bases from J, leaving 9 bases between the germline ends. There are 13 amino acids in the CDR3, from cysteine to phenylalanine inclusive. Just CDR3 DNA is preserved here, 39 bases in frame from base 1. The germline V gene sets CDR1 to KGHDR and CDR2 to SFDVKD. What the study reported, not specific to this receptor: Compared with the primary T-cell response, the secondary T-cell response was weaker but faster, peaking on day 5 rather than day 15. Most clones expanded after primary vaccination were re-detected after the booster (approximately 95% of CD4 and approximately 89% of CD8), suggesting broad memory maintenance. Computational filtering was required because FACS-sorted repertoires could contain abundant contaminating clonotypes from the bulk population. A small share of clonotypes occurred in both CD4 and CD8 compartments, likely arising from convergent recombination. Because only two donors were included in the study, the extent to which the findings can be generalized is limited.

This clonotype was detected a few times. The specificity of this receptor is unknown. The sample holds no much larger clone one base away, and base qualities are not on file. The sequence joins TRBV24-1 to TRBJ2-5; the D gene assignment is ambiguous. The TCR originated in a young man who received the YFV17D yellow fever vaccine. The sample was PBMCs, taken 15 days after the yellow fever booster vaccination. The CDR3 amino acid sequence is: CATSDALEETQYF. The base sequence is TGTGCCACCAGTGATGCTTTGGAGGAGACCCAGTACTTC.